The clone carrying this T cell receptor beta chain was counted between two and nine times. Antigen unknown. The data are from a study of T cell responses to AZD1222 COVID-19 vaccine. Second-dose intervals near 4 or 12 weeks were combined. The ends were cut back, 0 bases at V and 5 bases at J, with 5 bases in the middle. The CDR3 sequence is 13 residues long. Germline V gives CDR1 MNHEY, CDR2 SMNVEV (reference sequence). General study points: Only 5 or 6 AZD1222 recipients were seropositive at baseline. There were repertoire samples only from the period after the peak T cell response.

TCRdb keeps only in-frame clones here, not all; method: immunoSEQ multiplex PCR. The sample lists approximately 110,000 clones; 89% were seen once. The sequencing used peripheral blood, collected 28 days after the second AZD1222 dose. This TCR derives from an adult who received the AZD1222 COVID-19 vaccine. V usage is TRBV27 and J usage is TRBJ2-1; tentatively, D is TRBD1 or TRBD2 (5 bases each). The DNA of the CDR3 is TGTGCCAGCAGTTTATCGGGACACAATGAGCAGTTCTTC. Its translation is CASSLSGHNEQFF.